This TCR beta chain was sequenced for a study of Ad26.COV2.S vaccination and SARS-CoV-2 variants. Overall study context: Donor joined the COV1001 Ad26.COV2.S trial arm. Donor got 5x10^10 or 1x10^11 viral particles of Ad26.COV2.S.

The table came from immunoSEQ multiplex PCR; TCRdb's copy has only in-frame clones and leaves some out. The data hold hundreds of thousands of clones, with about 90% observed a single time. About this clone itself: The antigen remains undetermined.

Study-wide findings and caveats: Ad26.COV2.S recipients had broader spike-specific TCRs (P = 0.0014). Vaccine and placebo groups showed comparable non-spike TCR breadth.

Treatment in this sample: some 19 received Ad26.COV2.S at low or high dose, single or two shots; several received placebo; per-sample allocation not given. Day 63 following the first vaccine or placebo injection was when the samples were taken. Germline CDR1 reads MNHEY; CDR2 reads SMNVEV (reference sequence). The CDR3 covers 17 residues. V trimming: 5 bases; J trimming: 2 bases; junction bases outside the gene matches: 12. This TCR was sampled from a person aged 18-60 years who received the Ad26.COV2.S COVID-19 vaccine or a placebo. V is TRBV27 and J is TRBJ1-2; 9 bases are shared with TRBD1. The specimen comprised peripheral blood, sampled in a trial of Ad26.COV2.S vaccine versus placebo. CDR3 residues: CASSPTPPGTGNYGYTF. The CDR3 DNA sequence: TGTGCCAGCAGTCCAACACCCCCCGGGACAGGGAACTATGGCTACACCTTC.